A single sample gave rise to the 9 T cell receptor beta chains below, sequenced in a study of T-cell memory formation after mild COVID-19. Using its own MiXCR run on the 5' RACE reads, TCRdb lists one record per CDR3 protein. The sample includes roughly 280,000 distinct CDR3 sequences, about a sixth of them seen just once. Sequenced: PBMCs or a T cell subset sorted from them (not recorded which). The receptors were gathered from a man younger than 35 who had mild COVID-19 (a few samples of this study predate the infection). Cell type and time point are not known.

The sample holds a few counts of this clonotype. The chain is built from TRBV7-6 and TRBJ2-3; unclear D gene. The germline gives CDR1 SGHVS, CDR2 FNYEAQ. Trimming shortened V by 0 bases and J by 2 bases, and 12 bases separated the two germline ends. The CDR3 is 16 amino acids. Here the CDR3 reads CASSLAQAQTTDTQYF. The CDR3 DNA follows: TGTGCCAGCAGCTTAGCGCAAGCTCAGACCACAGATACGCAGTATTTT.

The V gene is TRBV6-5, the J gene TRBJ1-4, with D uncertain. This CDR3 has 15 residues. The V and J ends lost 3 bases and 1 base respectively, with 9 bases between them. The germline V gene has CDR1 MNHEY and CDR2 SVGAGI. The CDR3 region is CASSYGGLTNEKLFF. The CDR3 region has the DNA TGTGCCAGCAGTTATGGCGGTTTAACTAATGAAAAACTGTTTTTT.

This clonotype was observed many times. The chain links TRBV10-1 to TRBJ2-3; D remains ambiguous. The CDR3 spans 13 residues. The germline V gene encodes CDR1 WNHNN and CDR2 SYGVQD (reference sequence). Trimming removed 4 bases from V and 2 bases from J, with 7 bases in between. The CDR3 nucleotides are TGCGCCAGCAGTGCCGGTCTCACAGATACGCAGTATTTT. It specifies CASSAGLTDTQYF.

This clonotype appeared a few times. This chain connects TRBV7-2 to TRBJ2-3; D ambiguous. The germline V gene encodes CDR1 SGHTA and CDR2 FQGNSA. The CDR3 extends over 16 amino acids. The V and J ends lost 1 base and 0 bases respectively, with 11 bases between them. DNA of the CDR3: TGTGCCAGCAGCTTAGGCCAGGCCTCTAGCACAGATACGCAGTATTTT. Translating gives CASSLGQASSTDTQYF.

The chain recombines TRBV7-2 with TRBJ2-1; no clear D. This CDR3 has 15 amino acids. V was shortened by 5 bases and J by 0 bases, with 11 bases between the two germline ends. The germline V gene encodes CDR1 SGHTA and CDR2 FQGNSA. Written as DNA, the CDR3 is TGTGCCAGCAGCCCTAAAGGTGGCTCCTACAATGAGCAGTTCTTC. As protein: CASSPKGGSYNEQFF.

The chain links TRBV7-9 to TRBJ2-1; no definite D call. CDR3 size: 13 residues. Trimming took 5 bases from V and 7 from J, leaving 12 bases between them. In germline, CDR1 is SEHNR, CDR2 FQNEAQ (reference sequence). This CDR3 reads CASSVASGNEQFF. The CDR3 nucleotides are TGTGCCAGCAGCGTGGCCAGTGGGAATGAGCAGTTCTTC.

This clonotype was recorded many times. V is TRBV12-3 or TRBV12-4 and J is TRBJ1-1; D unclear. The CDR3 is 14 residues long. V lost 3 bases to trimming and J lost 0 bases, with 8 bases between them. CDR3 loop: CASSLEVMNTEAFF. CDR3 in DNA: TGTGCCAGCAGTTTGGAGGTGATGAACACTGAAGCTTTCTTT.

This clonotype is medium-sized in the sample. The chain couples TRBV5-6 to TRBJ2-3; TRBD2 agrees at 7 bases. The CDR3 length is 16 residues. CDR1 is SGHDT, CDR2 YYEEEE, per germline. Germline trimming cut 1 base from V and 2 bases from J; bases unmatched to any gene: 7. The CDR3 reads CASSLYKRGLTDTQYF. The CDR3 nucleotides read TGTGCCAGCAGCTTGTATAAGCGGGGACTCACAGATACGCAGTATTTT.

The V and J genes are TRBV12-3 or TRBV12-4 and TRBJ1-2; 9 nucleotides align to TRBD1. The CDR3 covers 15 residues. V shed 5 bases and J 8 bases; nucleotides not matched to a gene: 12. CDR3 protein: CASSPSDRGSRGYTF. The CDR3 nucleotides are TGTGCCAGCAGTCCTTCGGACAGGGGAAGTAGAGGCTACACCTTC.